Listed below are T cell receptor beta chains from one sample, sequenced in a study of CD8 T cells in ankylosing spondylitis. TCRdb fed the 5' RACE reads into MiXCR, producing one record per CDR3 protein. The top ten hold about a third of the sample, which has around 250,000 distinct CDR3 sequences, 15% to 20% seen once. Sample: blood, either unsorted or a sorted T cell fraction (not recorded which). The receptors stem from a male donor with ankylosing spondylitis or in good health (not recorded which). Both conserved end residues are part of each CDR3. D genes are given only for firm matches. For some rows the clone size is stated as once, few or many, or as a class when expanded; others skip it.

TRBV19	TRBJ2-1	few	TRBD1	CASRAWDSPNSYNEQFF	TGTGCCAGTAGGGCTTGGGACAGCCCAAACTCCTACAATGAGCAGTTCTTC
TRBV27	TRBJ2-3	once	NA	CASSSSQAKDTQYF	TGTGCCAGCAGTTCCAGTCAGGCGAAAGATACGCAGTATTTT
TRBV19	TRBJ2-7	NA	NA	CASSIGILPAEQYF	TGTGCCAGTAGTATTGGGATTTTGCCAGCCGAGCAGTACTTC
TRBV29-1	TRBJ2-1	many	TRBD2	CSVDTAGGPYGEQFF	TGCAGCGTTGATACAGCGGGAGGGCCATATGGGGAGCAGTTCTTC
TRBV10-3	TRBJ2-1	NA	NA	CAIRDSNSYNEQFF	TGTGCCATCAGGGACTCTAACTCCTACAATGAGCAGTTCTTC
TRBV7-2	TRBJ2-7	many	NA	CASSFTSSYEQYF	TGTGCCAGCAGCTTTACGAGCTCCTACGAGCAGTACTTC
TRBV20-1	TRBJ1-5	NA	NA	CSARWGSRNQPQHF	TGCAGTGCTAGATGGGGTTCCCGCAATCAGCCCCAGCATTTT
TRBV7-3	TRBJ2-1	few	NA	CASSLWRGHDEQFF	TGTGCCAGCAGCTTATGGAGGGGGCACGATGAGCAGTTCTTC
TRBV4-3	TRBJ2-3	few	TRBD2	CASSQETLAGSLTDTQYF	TGCGCCAGCAGCCAAGAGACACTAGCGGGATCCCTCACAGATACGCAGTATTTT
TRBV20-1	TRBJ2-5	NA	NA	CSAKRWLDGETQYF	TGCAGTGCTAAACGGTGGCTCGATGGGGAGACCCAGTACTTC
TRBV6-5	TRBJ2-1	NA	TRBD2	CASSYFPSGTDEQFF	TGTGCCAGCAGTTACTTTCCTAGCGGGACCGATGAGCAGTTCTTC
TRBV27	TRBJ2-3	NA	NA	CASKRKGVSADTQYF	TGTGCCAGCAAACGAAAGGGGGTGTCGGCAGATACGCAGTATTTT
TRBV11-2	TRBJ2-3	few	NA	CASSLVSFTDTQYF	TGTGCCAGCAGCTTAGTGAGCTTCACAGATACGCAGTATTTT
TRBV27	TRBJ2-1	NA	NA	CASSPGDHRHPNEQFF	TGTGCCAGCAGCCCGGGGGACCACCGGCACCCCAATGAGCAGTTCTTC
TRBV7-9	TRBJ2-7	few	TRBD2	CASSKSTSVSYEQYF	TGTGCCAGCAGCAAGTCGACTAGCGTCTCCTACGAGCAGTACTTC
TRBV20-1	TRBJ2-7	NA	TRBD2	CSANERLALSYEQYF	TGCAGTGCAAACGAGAGACTAGCGCTGTCCTACGAGCAGTACTTC
TRBV9	TRBJ1-1	few	NA	CASSVEPVDQAFF	TGTGCCAGCAGCGTAGAACCCGTAGATCAAGCTTTCTTT
TRBV29-1	TRBJ1-2	NA	NA	CSVLEGYRDGYTF	TGCAGCGTTCTCGAGGGGTACCGCGATGGCTACACCTTC
TRBV29-1	TRBJ1-1	NA	TRBD1	CSVTPGQGYTEAFF	TGCAGCGTTACCCCGGGACAGGGGTACACTGAAGCTTTCTTT
TRBV5-1	TRBJ2-7	NA	TRBD2	CASSATSGRAYEQYF	TGCGCCAGCAGCGCAACCAGCGGGAGGGCCTACGAGCAGTACTTC
TRBV4-1	TRBJ2-2	NA	NA	CASSQVGGVGELFF	TGCGCCAGCAGCCAAGTCGGAGGGGTCGGGGAGCTGTTTTTT
TRBV7-8	TRBJ2-7	NA	NA	CASRDQGPDEQYF	TGTGCCAGCAGGGATCAGGGTCCGGACGAGCAGTACTTC
TRBV29-1	TRBJ1-3	few	NA	CSVEMESGDNFGNTIYF	TGCAGCGTTGAAATGGAGTCAGGGGATAACTTCGGAAACACCATATATTTT
TRBV20-1	TRBJ2-7	few	TRBD2	CSARETSGINEQYF	TGCAGTGCTAGAGAGACTAGCGGGATAAACGAGCAGTACTTC